This T cell receptor beta chain was recorded in a study of memory CD4+ T cells and cytomegalovirus serostatus (dated by TCRdb to the late 2010s). General notes on the study: The cohort comprised 35 or so healthy Belgian adults, 9 CMV seropositive and 24 CMV seronegative. To replicate a published TCR-based CMV serostatus classifier, the researchers sequenced the CD4+ memory TCRbeta repertoires of a Belgian cohort whose cytomegalovirus serostatus was known. What the work shows at the level of the full study, not this receptor alone: Results were interpreted as suggesting that the CMV-associated TCR signature is largely present in the CD4+ memory repertoire. The original-framework classifier achieved a median bootstrapped AUC of 0.95 with a 95% CI of 0.76-1.00 on the Belgian cohort. Among the roughly 160 previously reported CMV-associated TCRbeta sequences, some 62 showed up in the CD4+ memory repertoires, with each one found in between one and five individuals. Only CD4+CD45RO+ memory cells were sequenced, in contrast to the original study, in which naive and memory CD4+ and CD8+ populations were covered. For predicting CMV serostatus, the median bootstrapped AUC was roughly 0.95 using the original framework and approximately 0.9 using a US-trained random forest.

A FACSAria II was used to sort memory CD4+ T cells, defined as single viable CD3+CD4+CD8-CD45RO+ cells. CMV serostatus was assessed using a Roche Elecsys assay, by which serum IgG against CMV pp150, pp28, p38 and p52 was detected. After thawing, total CD4+ T cells were enriched by positive selection with CD4 magnetic microbeads. The samples came from a different study that was designed specifically to examine the CD4+ T cell memory repertoire. Following standard operating procedures, peripheral blood mononuclear cells were isolated and cryopreserved, while serum was kept at -80 degrees C. The staining relied on CD3-PerCP (BW264/56), CD4-APC (RPA-T4), CD45RO-PE (UCHT1) and CD8-Pacific Orange (3B5) antibodies, and Sytox blue was used to exclude non-viable cells. The Quick-DNA Microprep Kit was used to extract genomic DNA from the sorted cells. Amplification of TCRbeta DNA was done with the immunoSEQ hsTCRbeta kit, following the protocol from the manufacturer. TCRbeta libraries were sequenced on an Illumina MiSeq instrument. The original methods were these. After out-of-frame sequences were removed, around 2,200,000 distinct TCRbeta sequences remained, averaging roughly 67,000 per individual. Each individual was scored by the count of roughly 160 previously reported CMV-associated TCRbeta sequences and the total productive distinct TCRbeta count. A beta-binomial model was reimplemented in Python, and scikit-learn random forests with default parameters were trained on US cohort data. Classifier performance on the Belgian cohort was reported as the median AUC with percentile confidence intervals calculated over 10,000 bootstrap iterations. The source is immuneACCESS, and TCRdb retained only in-frame sequences with V and J called. Part of the clones is not carried over; for the studies checked, unresolved V genes explain less than half of this, and the remainder is unexplained. V, J and clone size are those of that table, while D and trimming were read from the DNA. This sample lists about 92,000 clones; around 80% were detected once. The top ten constitute 3.6% of the sample.

In regard to this clone: What this receptor recognizes is not known. Per-base qualities were not stored, and no clone one base away is much larger.

V is cut by 0 bases and J by 5 bases, and the space between the germline ends is 9 bases. Looking up the germline V gene yields CDR1 SGHRS and CDR2 YFSETQ. The CDR3 runs 15 amino acids, cysteine and phenylalanine included. Only CDR3 DNA is held: 45 bases, read in frame from base 1. This TCR came from an adult in good health and CMV-seropositive. Sequencing used memory CD4+ T cells from blood. Recombination connected TRBV5-1 to TRBJ1-6; no D gene can be assigned with confidence. The DNA sequence is given as TGCGCCAGCAGCTTGGGTTGGGCGGATAATTCACCCCTCCACTTT. Translated, this gives CASSLGWADNSPLHF.